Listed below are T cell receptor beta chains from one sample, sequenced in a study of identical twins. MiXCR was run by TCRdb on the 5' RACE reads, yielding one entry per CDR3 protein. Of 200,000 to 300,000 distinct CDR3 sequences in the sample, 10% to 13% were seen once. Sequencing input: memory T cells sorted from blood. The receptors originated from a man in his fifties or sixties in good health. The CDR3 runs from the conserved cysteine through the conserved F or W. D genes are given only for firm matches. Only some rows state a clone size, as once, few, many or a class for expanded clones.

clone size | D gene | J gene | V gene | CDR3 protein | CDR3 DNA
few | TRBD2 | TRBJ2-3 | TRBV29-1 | CSVSTSGSSTDTQYF | TGCAGCGTTTCCACTAGCGGCTCTAGCACAGATACGCAGTATTTT
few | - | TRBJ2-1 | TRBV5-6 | CASSPNTGIGEQFF | TGTGCCAGCAGCCCAAATACAGGGATCGGGGAGCAGTTCTTC
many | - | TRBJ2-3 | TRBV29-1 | CSGSPGSADTQYF | TGCAGCGGGTCGCCGGGGAGCGCAGATACGCAGTATTTT
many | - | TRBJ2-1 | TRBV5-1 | CASSGTAMSSYNEQFF | TGCGCCAGCAGCGGTACAGCTATGAGCTCCTACAATGAGCAGTTCTTC
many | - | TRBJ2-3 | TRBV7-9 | CASSFRGGTNTDTQYF | TGTGCCAGCAGCTTTAGAGGGGGTACTAACACAGATACGCAGTATTTT
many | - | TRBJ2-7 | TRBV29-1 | CSVEGVIRGHIYEQYF | TGCAGCGTTGAAGGGGTCATCAGGGGCCACATCTACGAGCAGTACTTC
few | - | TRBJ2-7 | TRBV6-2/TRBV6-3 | CASKGTFTYEQYF | TGTGCCAGCAAGGGAACGTTCACCTACGAGCAGTACTTC
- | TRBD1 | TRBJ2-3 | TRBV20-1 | CSARAPDRGGTDTQYF | TGCAGTGCTAGAGCCCCTGACAGGGGCGGTACAGATACGCAGTATTTT
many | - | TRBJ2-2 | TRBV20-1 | CSARDLSGNTGELFF | TGCAGTGCTAGAGATCTTAGCGGTAACACCGGGGAGCTGTTTTTT
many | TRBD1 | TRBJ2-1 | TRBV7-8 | CASSSYDRGLDNEQFF | TGTGCCAGCAGCTCCTACGACAGGGGGCTCGACAATGAGCAGTTCTTC
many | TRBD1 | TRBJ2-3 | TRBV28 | CASSPRGIATDTQYF | TGTGCCAGCAGTCCCAGGGGGATAGCAACGGATACGCAGTATTTT
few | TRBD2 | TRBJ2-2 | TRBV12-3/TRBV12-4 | CASSRAGSGTGELFF | TGTGCCAGCAGTCGAGCGGGGTCGGGCACCGGGGAGCTGTTTTTT
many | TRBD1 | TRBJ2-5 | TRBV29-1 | CSGRTGGETQYF | TGCAGCGGACGGACAGGGGGAGAGACCCAGTACTTC
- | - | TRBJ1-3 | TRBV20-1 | CSARGPGDGNTIYF | TGCAGTGCTAGAGGACCCGGAGATGGAAACACCATATATTTT
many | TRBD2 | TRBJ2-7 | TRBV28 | CASLPGLADPSLRGGEQYF | TGTGCCAGCCTTCCGGGACTAGCGGATCCTTCTCTTAGGGGGGGGGAGCAGTACTTC
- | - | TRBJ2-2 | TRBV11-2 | CASSLIWGVANTGELFF | TGTGCCAGCAGCTTAATCTGGGGGGTAGCGAACACCGGGGAGCTGTTTTTT
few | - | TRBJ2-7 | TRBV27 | CASRPGGVSYEQYF | TGTGCCAGCAGGCCAGGCGGGGTTTCCTACGAGCAGTACTTC
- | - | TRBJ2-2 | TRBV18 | CASSPDLAPNTGELFF | TGTGCCAGCTCACCGGATCTAGCGCCAAACACCGGGGAGCTGTTTTTT
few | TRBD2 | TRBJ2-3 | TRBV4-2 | CASSRGTSGTDTQYF | TGTGCCAGCAGCCGCGGGACTAGCGGCACAGATACGCAGTATTTT
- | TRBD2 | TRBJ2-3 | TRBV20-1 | CSADTGSGGSTDTQYF | TGCAGTGCTGATACAGGGAGCGGGGGGTCCACAGATACGCAGTATTTT
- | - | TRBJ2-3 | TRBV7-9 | CASSFSGRDTQYF | TGTGCCAGCAGCTTTAGTGGGAGAGATACGCAGTATTTT
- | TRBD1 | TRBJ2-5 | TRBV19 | CASMGDRVTETQYF | TGTGCCAGTATGGGGGACAGGGTAACGGAGACCCAGTACTTC
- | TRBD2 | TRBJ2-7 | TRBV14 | CASSHSLAVQPYEQYF | TGTGCCAGCAGCCACTCACTAGCGGTTCAGCCCTACGAGCAGTACTTC
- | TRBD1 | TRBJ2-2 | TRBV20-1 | CSARDSLTGYTGELFF | TGCAGTGCTAGAGATTCCCTGACAGGGTACACCGGGGAGCTGTTTTTT
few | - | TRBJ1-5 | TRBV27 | CASSPNGRGVANQPQHF | TGTGCCAGCAGTCCCAACGGGCGAGGAGTAGCAAATCAGCCCCAGCATTTT
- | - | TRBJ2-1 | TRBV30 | CARRVRGINEQFF | TGTGCCCGCCGGGTCAGGGGCATCAATGAGCAGTTCTTC
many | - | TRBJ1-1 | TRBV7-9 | CASSSPVGSYTEAFF | TGTGCCAGCAGCTCTCCCGTGGGGTCGTACACTGAAGCTTTCTTT
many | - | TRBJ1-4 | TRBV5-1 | CASSLAATNEKLFF | TGCGCCAGCAGCTTGGCTGCAACTAATGAAAAACTGTTTTTT
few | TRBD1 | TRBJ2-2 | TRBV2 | CASSADRGGPGELFF | TGTGCCAGCAGTGCGGACAGGGGGGGGCCCGGGGAGCTGTTTTTT
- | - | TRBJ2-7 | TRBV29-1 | CSVARTSTYEQYF | TGCAGCGTGGCACGGACCTCAACCTACGAGCAGTACTTC
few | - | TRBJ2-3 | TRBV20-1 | CSALKDTQYF | TGCAGTGCCCTAAAAGATACGCAGTATTTT
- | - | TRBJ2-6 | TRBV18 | CASSPIPGDGSGANVLTF | TGTGCCAGCTCACCCATTCCAGGGGACGGCTCCGGGGCCAACGTCCTGACTTTC
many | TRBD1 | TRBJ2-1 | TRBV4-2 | CASSQAGTGVYEQFF | TGTGCCAGCAGCCAAGCCGGGACAGGGGTTTATGAGCAGTTCTTC
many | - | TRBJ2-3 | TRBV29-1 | CSVVGGAGGTDTQYF | TGCAGCGTTGTAGGCGGGGCAGGGGGGACAGATACGCAGTATTTT
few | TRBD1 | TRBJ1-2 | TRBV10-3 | CAIKTTGGGYTF | TGTGCCATCAAAACGACAGGGGGCGGATACACCTTC
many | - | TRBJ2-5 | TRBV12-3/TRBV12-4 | CASSNPGGGQKTQYF | TGTGCCAGCTCAAACCCCGGGGGAGGCCAAAAGACCCAGTACTTC
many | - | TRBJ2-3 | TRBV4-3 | CASSQDMGASTDTQYF | TGCGCCAGCAGCCAAGATATGGGGGCCAGCACAGATACGCAGTATTTT
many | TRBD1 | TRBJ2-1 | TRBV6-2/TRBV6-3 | CASSSGQGIYNEQFF | TGTGCCAGCAGTTCTGGACAGGGGATCTACAATGAGCAGTTCTTC
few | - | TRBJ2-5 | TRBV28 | CASLKWETQYF | TGTGCCAGCCTGAAGTGGGAGACCCAGTACTTC
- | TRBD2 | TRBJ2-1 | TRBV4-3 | CASSQVLAGGFYNEQFF | TGCGCCAGCAGCCAGGTTCTAGCGGGGGGGTTCTACAATGAGCAGTTCTTC
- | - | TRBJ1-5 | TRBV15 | CATSRGRGDNQPQHF | TGTGCCACCAGCAGAGGTCGAGGGGACAATCAGCCCCAGCATTTT